The source of this T cell receptor (beta chain) is a study of cytomegalovirus exposure and HLA in healthy donors. Study-wide findings and caveats: In a later analysis, first-cohort TCR clusters were found to tend to co-occur in the 130 or so validation repertoires.

Measured with immunoSEQ multiplex PCR; TCRdb has only the in-frame clones, and not every one. The sample lists roughly 130,000 clones, 88% occurring once. V shed 5 bases, J shed 9 bases, and the junction held 8 bases outside the gene matches. CDR1 and CDR2 (germline): MDHEN, SYDVKM. The CDR3 is made up of 13 amino acids. With respect to this clone: Its antigen is undetermined.

Sequenced input: PBMCs. The rearrangement links TRBV28 to TRBJ1-2; TRBD1 aligns across 8 bases. The sequence came from a man aged 25 to 40 in good health and CMV-seronegative. The CDR3 sequence: CASSQGAAYSYTF. The DNA of the CDR3 is TGTGCCAGCAGTCAGGGGGCGGCGTATAGCTACACCTTC.